This T cell receptor beta chain appears in the sequencing data of a study of cytomegalovirus exposure and HLA in healthy donors. The CDR3 loop spans 15 amino acids. The ends lost 6 bases at V and 4 bases at J; junction bases unmatched: 6. CDR1 is MNHNY and CDR2 is SVGAGI in the germline V gene (reference sequence). TCRdb's copy holds only in-frame clones and misses some; the assay was immunoSEQ multiplex PCR. Of approximately 160,000 clones in the sample, about 89% are singletons; the top ten hold roughly 3%. Sequencing was performed on PBMCs. The sequence was obtained from a young woman in good health and CMV-seropositive. The chain employs TRBV6-6 and TRBJ2-2; TRBD1 matches at 9 bases. CDR3 nucleotide sequence: TGTGCCAGCAGGGTCACAGGGGGCACCACCGGGGAGCTGTTTTTT. Residues: CASRVTGGTTGELFF.